This record concerns one T cell receptor beta chain sequence. This clonotype was counted only a few times. Its antigen remains unidentified. No base-level quality is on record; no much larger clone is a single base apart. The germline V gene specifies KGHDR as CDR1 and SFDVKD as CDR2. Germline trimming amounts to 4 bases on V and 4 bases on J, with 3 as the count of junction bases outside the gene matches. From cysteine to phenylalanine, the CDR3 is 15 amino acids long. The retained sequence is limited to the CDR3, 45 bases, with the frame set at the first base. Receptor libraries were prepared by RT-PCR. Sequencing relied on a NextSeq 550. TCRdb applied fastp at Q25 and MiXCR to the public reads, then kept only in-frame beta chains. Rows merge per CDR3 protein into single entries with the most common DNA and genes. Counted in this sample were 90,000 to 130,000 distinct CDR3 sequences; around 35% of them appeared once. The ten largest clones take up around 30% of the sample.

This specimen comes from a study of patients and donors after allogeneic stem cell transplantation (dated by TCRdb to between 2020 and 2021). The sequencing input was blood, either unsorted or a sorted T cell fraction (not recorded which). This TCR derives from a human donor who was either an allogeneic HSCT recipient or a stem cell or donor lymphocyte infusion donor (not recorded which). It is not recorded whose cells these are; they may come from a transplant donor. Rearrangement joined TRBV24-1 to TRBJ2-7, and 13 junction bases match TRBD2. The CDR3 reads CATSDRTSGRYEQYF. Read as DNA, the sequence is TGTGCCACCAGTGACAGGACTAGCGGGAGATACGAGCAGTACTTC.